A selection of T cell receptor beta chains follows, all from one sample in a study of blood T cells in healthy people across ages. TCRdb reprocessed the 5' RACE reads via MiXCR and lists one record per CDR3 protein. The table records some 760,000 distinct CDR3 sequences, about 25% of them present only once. These data were likewise used in another study, on T cells of mothers and their children.

The specimen sequenced was blood. The receptors shown here come from a boy aged 5-17 years in good health. CDR3s include the opening cysteine and the closing phenylalanine or tryptophan. Fields, in order: CDR3 DNA, CDR3 protein, clone size, J gene, CDR3 length, V gene, D gene. The D gene is left open where the match is weak. Not all rows give a size; the values are once, few, many and, for expanded clones, a class.

cdr3_nt: TGTGCCACCAGCAGCGATCGGATTCAGCCCCAGCATTTT; cdr3_aa: CATSSDRIQPQHF; clone_size: .; j_call: TRBJ1-5; cdr3_length: 13; v_call: TRBV15; d_call: .
cdr3_nt: TGCAGCGTTGAAGAAGGGACAGGGTCCTACGAGCAGTACTTC; cdr3_aa: CSVEEGTGSYEQYF; clone_size: few; j_call: TRBJ2-7; cdr3_length: 14; v_call: TRBV29-1; d_call: TRBD1
cdr3_nt: TGCGCCAGCAGCTTGGTTCAGGGTACCTACAATGAGCAGTTCTTC; cdr3_aa: CASSLVQGTYNEQFF; clone_size: .; j_call: TRBJ2-1; cdr3_length: 15; v_call: TRBV5-1; d_call: .
cdr3_nt: TGCAGTGCTAGTGGGACCGATAATGAAAAACTGTTTTTT; cdr3_aa: CSASGTDNEKLFF; clone_size: .; j_call: TRBJ1-4; cdr3_length: 13; v_call: TRBV20-1; d_call: .
cdr3_nt: TGTGCCAGCAGCCAATCTATGGGCTATGGCTACACCTTC; cdr3_aa: CASSQSMGYGYTF; clone_size: .; j_call: TRBJ1-2; cdr3_length: 13; v_call: TRBV6-5; d_call: .
cdr3_nt: TGCGCCAGCAGCCAAGATATGAACACAGATACGCAGTATTTT; cdr3_aa: CASSQDMNTDTQYF; clone_size: .; j_call: TRBJ2-3; cdr3_length: 14; v_call: TRBV4-1; d_call: .
cdr3_nt: TGCGCCAGCAACACCGGGACTAGCGGGCCTACAGATACGCAGTATTTT; cdr3_aa: CASNTGTSGPTDTQYF; clone_size: .; j_call: TRBJ2-3; cdr3_length: 16; v_call: TRBV5-1; d_call: TRBD2
cdr3_nt: TGCGCCAGCAGCTTCGAAATCAGCAGGACGTCCTACGAGCAGTACTTC; cdr3_aa: CASSFEISRTSYEQYF; clone_size: .; j_call: TRBJ2-7; cdr3_length: 16; v_call: TRBV5-1; d_call: .
cdr3_nt: TGTGCCAGCAGCTTAAGAGCAGGGGCTAGCAGCAAAGAGACCCAGTACTTC; cdr3_aa: CASSLRAGASSKETQYF; clone_size: few; j_call: TRBJ2-5; cdr3_length: 17; v_call: TRBV7-3; d_call: .
cdr3_nt: TGTGCCAGCAGCTTTTCCCCGGGACTAGGTCCCTACGAGCAGTACTTC; cdr3_aa: CASSFSPGLGPYEQYF; clone_size: many; j_call: TRBJ2-7; cdr3_length: 16; v_call: TRBV13; d_call: TRBD2
cdr3_nt: TGTGCCAGCAGCGCTGCCGGGACAGGGGTTCAGCCCCAGCATTTT; cdr3_aa: CASSAAGTGVQPQHF; clone_size: few; j_call: TRBJ1-5; cdr3_length: 15; v_call: TRBV5-5; d_call: TRBD1
cdr3_nt: TGCGCCAGCAGCTTGGAGGGGAGGACTGAAGCTTTCTTT; cdr3_aa: CASSLEGRTEAFF; clone_size: many; j_call: TRBJ1-1; cdr3_length: 13; v_call: TRBV5-1; d_call: .
cdr3_nt: TGTGCCAGCAGCCAAGTAGTAGCGGGAGTTGGGAGCACAGATACGCAGTATTTT; cdr3_aa: CASSQVVAGVGSTDTQYF; clone_size: few; j_call: TRBJ2-3; cdr3_length: 18; v_call: TRBV4-2; d_call: TRBD2
cdr3_nt: TGTGCCAGCAGTTACTCACCCGGACAGGGGGCGAAGGAGACCCAGTACTTC; cdr3_aa: CASSYSPGQGAKETQYF; clone_size: few; j_call: TRBJ2-5; cdr3_length: 17; v_call: TRBV6-2/TRBV6-3; d_call: TRBD1
cdr3_nt: TGTGCCAGCAGTTTACGCCAGGGGACTGGGTATTTT; cdr3_aa: CASSLRQGTGYF; clone_size: .; j_call: TRBJ2-3; cdr3_length: 12; v_call: TRBV12-3/TRBV12-4; d_call: .
cdr3_nt: TGTGCCAGCAAGCATCCCGGGACAGGCTCCTACGAGCGGTACTTC; cdr3_aa: CASKHPGTGSYERYF; clone_size: .; j_call: TRBJ2-7; cdr3_length: 15; v_call: TRBV2; d_call: TRBD1
cdr3_nt: TGCAGTGCTGTTAGCCCCCGAGGGGAGACCCAGTACTTC; cdr3_aa: CSAVSPRGETQYF; clone_size: .; j_call: TRBJ2-5; cdr3_length: 13; v_call: TRBV20-1; d_call: .
cdr3_nt: TGTGCCAGCAGCCAAGATTCGGCGCCGGCTATCGAAAAACTGTTTTTT; cdr3_aa: CASSQDSAPAIEKLFF; clone_size: .; j_call: TRBJ1-4; cdr3_length: 16; v_call: TRBV3-1; d_call: .
cdr3_nt: TGCGCCAGCAGCCAAGGGACGGGTAGCACTGAAGCTTTCTTT; cdr3_aa: CASSQGTGSTEAFF; clone_size: few; j_call: TRBJ1-1; cdr3_length: 14; v_call: TRBV4-3; d_call: .
cdr3_nt: TGCAGCGTCGCCGGGAGCTATGGCTACACCTTC; cdr3_aa: CSVAGSYGYTF; clone_size: .; j_call: TRBJ1-2; cdr3_length: 11; v_call: TRBV29-1; d_call: .
cdr3_nt: TGTGCCAGCATCCGAGATTCAAACACTGAAGCTTTCTTT; cdr3_aa: CASIRDSNTEAFF; clone_size: few; j_call: TRBJ1-1; cdr3_length: 13; v_call: TRBV7-9; d_call: .
cdr3_nt: TGTGCCAGCAGGGAGGACAATGAGCAGTTCTTC; cdr3_aa: CASREDNEQFF; clone_size: .; j_call: TRBJ2-1; cdr3_length: 11; v_call: TRBV13; d_call: .
cdr3_nt: TGTGCCAGCAGTCTGACAGTTGCCGAGACCCAGTACTTC; cdr3_aa: CASSLTVAETQYF; clone_size: few; j_call: TRBJ2-5; cdr3_length: 13; v_call: TRBV28; d_call: .
cdr3_nt: TGTGCCAGCAACTTAACCGCCCAGGGGGCATATGAGCAGTTCTTC; cdr3_aa: CASNLTAQGAYEQFF; clone_size: .; j_call: TRBJ2-1; cdr3_length: 15; v_call: TRBV7-3; d_call: TRBD1
cdr3_nt: TGTGCCAGCAGTTTCGGGACTAGCGGAAACTACGAGCAGTACTTC; cdr3_aa: CASSFGTSGNYEQYF; clone_size: .; j_call: TRBJ2-7; cdr3_length: 15; v_call: TRBV12-3/TRBV12-4; d_call: TRBD2
cdr3_nt: TGTGCCAGCAGCTTAGGTCAGGGTAACCAAGAGACCCAGTACTTC; cdr3_aa: CASSLGQGNQETQYF; clone_size: .; j_call: TRBJ2-5; cdr3_length: 15; v_call: TRBV7-2; d_call: .